Listed below are T cell receptor beta chains from one sample, sequenced in a study of T cell changes during pregnancy in multiple sclerosis. TCRdb keeps only in-frame clones here, not all; method: immunoSEQ multiplex PCR. The table lists under 65,000 clones, 90% to 95% of them singletons. The sequencing here drew on CD8+ T cells from peripheral blood mononuclear cells, taken after pregnancy. These receptors were collected from a female donor with multiple sclerosis, enrolled in a pregnancy study. The CDR3 runs from the conserved cysteine through the conserved F or W. D genes are given only for firm matches. Where a row states a size, it is once, few, many or the class of an expanded clone; other rows omit it.

TRBV30	TRBJ2-3	-	once	CAWSLGVGVGTDTQYF	TGTGCCTGGAGTTTAGGAGTGGGAGTAGGCACAGATACGCAGTATTTT
TRBV6-1	TRBJ2-7	-	-	CASSDRGYEQYF	TGTGCCAGCAGTGACAGGGGCTACGAGCAGTACTTC
TRBV27	TRBJ1-5	TRBD1	-	CASSLAGGHQPQHF	TGTGCCAGCAGTTTAGCAGGGGGCCATCAGCCCCAGCATTTT
TRBV27	TRBJ2-1	-	-	CASSLAGSYNEQFF	TGTGCCAGCAGTTTGGCGGGGTCCTACAATGAGCAGTTCTTC
TRBV14	TRBJ2-1	-	-	CASSHSGVSDEQFF	TGTGCCAGCAGCCATTCCGGGGTCAGCGATGAGCAGTTCTTC
TRBV7-9	TRBJ1-4	-	-	CASSPSPSRDEKLFF	TGTGCCAGCAGCCCCTCCCCCTCTCGGGATGAAAAACTGTTTTTT
TRBV2	TRBJ1-1	TRBD1	few	CASRQGAAFF	TGTGCCAGCAGACAGGGGGCTGCTTTCTTT
TRBV5-1	TRBJ2-1	TRBD2	-	CASSLTSGVNEQFF	TGCGCCAGCAGCTTGACTAGCGGAGTCAATGAGCAGTTCTTC
TRBV11-2	TRBJ1-2	-	-	CASTSYGGNYGYTF	TGTGCCAGCACCAGCTACGGAGGAAACTATGGCTACACCTTC
TRBV25-1	TRBJ2-7	-	-	CASSERRGYEQYF	TGTGCCAGCAGTGAACGTCGGGGCTACGAGCAGTACTTC
TRBV7-9	TRBJ2-7	-	-	CASSWGIPDVGEYF	TGTGCCAGCAGCTGGGGAATACCAGATGTCGGGGAGTACTTC
TRBV27	TRBJ2-1	-	-	CASSLGGTYNEQFF	TGTGCCAGCAGTTTGGGAGGTACCTACAATGAGCAGTTCTTC
TRBV7-3	TRBJ2-1	-	-	CASSSTGFHEQFF	TGTGCCAGCAGCTCCACCGGGTTCCATGAGCAGTTCTTC
TRBV28	TRBJ2-7	TRBD1	-	CASSPGTGGSYEQYF	TGTGCCAGCAGTCCCGGGACAGGGGGCTCCTACGAGCAGTACTTC
TRBV19	TRBJ1-1	-	-	CASSLAAAEAFF	TGTGCCAGTAGTTTGGCGGCCGCTGAAGCTTTCTTT
TRBV6-1	TRBJ2-7	-	-	CASSEDYASSYEQYF	TGTGCCAGCAGTGAAGACTACGCCAGCTCCTACGAGCAGTACTTC
TRBV4-2	TRBJ2-7	TRBD2	-	CASSQEYGLAGIAYEQYF	TGTGCCAGCAGCCAAGAGTACGGACTAGCGGGAATCGCCTACGAGCAGTACTTC
TRBV7-2	TRBJ1-1	-	-	CASSFGTQWATEAFF	TGTGCCAGCAGCTTCGGGACACAATGGGCCACTGAAGCTTTCTTT
TRBV4-1	TRBJ2-3	-	-	CASSWTGTSSTDTQYF	TGCGCCAGCAGCTGGACGGGGACTTCTAGCACAGATACGCAGTATTTT
TRBV19	TRBJ2-1	-	once	CASRGVSSYNEQFF	TGTGCCAGTAGAGGGGTGAGCTCCTACAATGAGCAGTTCTTC
TRBV5-4	TRBJ2-7	TRBD1	-	CASSGQGRPYEQYF	TGTGCCAGCAGCGGACAGGGAAGGCCCTACGAGCAGTACTTC
TRBV27	TRBJ2-7	TRBD2	-	CASSFGTSVTYEQYF	TGTGCCAGCAGTTTCGGGACTAGCGTAACCTACGAGCAGTACTTC
TRBV6-1	TRBJ2-7	TRBD2	-	CASTSRTSRTYEQYF	TGTGCCAGCACCTCTCGGACTAGTCGAACCTACGAGCAGTACTTC
TRBV29-1	TRBJ2-1	TRBD1	-	CSVEEGQGEGEQFF	TGCAGCGTTGAAGAAGGACAGGGGGAGGGTGAGCAGTTCTTC